The next 8 T cell receptor beta chains were all read from a single sample in a study of T cells in Graves' hyperthyroidism and ophthalmopathy. TCR beta CDR3 regions were amplified from RNA transcripts. First-round RT-PCR targeting the TCR CDR3 was performed with the HTBI primer set. MiXCR, run by TCRdb on the multiplex PCR reads, gives a single entry per CDR3 protein. The data contain about 570,000 distinct CDR3 sequences, roughly 50% of them seen just once; the ten biggest clones take up roughly 19%. The sample was peripheral blood or thyroid tissue (not recorded which). The receptors here all came from an adult woman with Graves' disease, either hyperthyroidism or ophthalmopathy (not recorded which).

This clonotype occurred a few times. This chain joins TRBV28 and TRBJ1-4, with a weak D call TRBD1 (5 bases). This CDR3 region has 14 residues. Germline V lookup: CDR1 MDHEN, CDR2 SYDVKM. V lost 6 bases to trimming and J lost 8 bases, with 16 bases between them. CDR3 sequence reads: CASSPGTGEEKLFF. In nucleotides, the CDR3 is TGTGCCAGCAGCCCCGGGACCGGTGAGGAAAAACTGTTTTTT.

This clonotype was picked up many times. The CDR3: CASPRTGDLSNTGELFF. CDR3 in DNA: TGTGCCAGCCCACGGACAGGAGATTTATCGAACACCGGGGAGCTGTTTTTT. The chain recombines TRBV7-9 with TRBJ2-2; 7 positions match TRBD1. Trimming cost V 8 bases and J 0 bases; bases outside gene matches: 12. There are 17 residues in the CDR3. Germline V gives CDR1 SEHNR, CDR2 FQNEAQ (reference sequence).

There are many counts of this clonotype. The chain is built from TRBV7-3 and TRBJ2-5; unclear D gene. Deletions cut 3 bases from V and 2 bases from J, with 7 bases between. The germline gives CDR1 SGHTA, CDR2 FQGTGA. The CDR3 contains 13 residues. The CDR3 is CASSFRVQETQYF. The CDR3 DNA is TGTGCCAGCAGCTTTAGAGTTCAAGAGACCCAGTACTTC.

J is TRBJ1-2 and V is TRBV29-1, with D perhaps TRBD1 (6 bases). Trimming removed 8 bases at V and 4 bases at J, with 11 bases between. Germline V gene sequence: CDR1 SQVTM, CDR2 ANQGSEA. CDR3 length: 11 amino acids. CDR3 in amino acids: CSLRGGYGYTF. The DNA for the CDR3 is TGCAGCCTCAGGGGAGGCTATGGCTACACCTTC.

DNA of the CDR3: TGTGCCAGCAGCTTAGTGGCTAGCGGGAGCCAAGAGACCCAGTACTTC. This encodes CASSLVASGSQETQYF. V usage is TRBV7-8 and J usage is TRBJ2-5; 10 nucleotides agree with TRBD2. The ends lost 1 base at V and 1 base at J; junction bases unmatched: 3. CDR1 and CDR2 (germline): SGHVS, FQNEAQ. The CDR3 runs to 16 residues.

The chain is built from TRBV2 and TRBJ2-7; D not certain. V was clipped by 5 bases and J by 7 bases, with 9 bases between them. CDR3 size: 11 residues. Per the germline V gene, CDR1 is SNHLY and CDR2 is FYNNEI. This CDR3 reads CASSLLSEQYF. The CDR3 DNA reads TGTGCCAGCAGTCTCTTGAGTGAGCAGTACTTC.

This clonotype has a handful of counts. J is TRBJ2-1 and V is TRBV24-1; D may be TRBD1 (5 bases). V was trimmed by 3 bases and J by 4 bases, leaving 12 bases between them. CDR3 length: 15 residues. Germline V gene sequence: CDR1 KGHDR, CDR2 SFDVKD. The CDR3 protein is CATSDRWTRYNEQFF. CDR3 nucleotide sequence: TGTGCCACCAGTGATAGGTGGACACGGTACAATGAGCAGTTCTTC.

This rearrangement joins TRBV7-9 to TRBJ2-7; D not resolved. Per germline, CDR1 SEHNR and CDR2 FQNEAQ (reference sequence). The V end was cut by 6 bases, the J end by 7 bases, with 16 bases between. The CDR3 runs to 13 residues. CDR3 amino acids: CASSFPYPEEQYF. The CDR3 coding sequence is TGTGCCAGCAGTTTCCCGTATCCGGAGGAGCAGTACTTC.